This T cell receptor beta chain was captured in a study of shared clonotypes between healthy human individuals (dated by TCRdb to the early 2020s). Background on the whole study: A couple of women and three men aged 18 to 49 years were included in the cohort. To estimate repertoire size and how much clonotype sharing occurs between individuals, the study deeply sequenced the blood TCR repertoires of five or six healthy adults. Different laboratories and diverse techniques were used to prepare libraries and sequence TCR repertoires, to increase sequencing depth and limit assay-specific biases. For each donor, CD4 naive and CD4 memory were each given three plates, CD8 naive was given two plates, and CD8 memory was given one plate. Between about 0.94 and 8.9 billion PBMCs per donor were obtained by leukapheresis. Broader findings and caveats from the paper: Rarefaction of sorted-subset datasets indicated incomplete sequencing despite the large sequencing depth. Clonotypes shared by all four sorted-subset donors showed higher generation probabilities than non-shared clonotypes. Pairwise subsampling led to the expectation that sequencing depth would affect the degree of clonotype sharing among donors. Only blood was sampled, and tissue TCR repertoires likely differ from those in blood. The small number of donors limited the genetic and exposure-history diversity represented. Sharing across a few donors was observed for roughly 5% of naive CD4, 3.5% of naive CD8, over 2% of memory CD4, and around 0.42% of memory CD8 clonotypes. Naive subsets generally had larger estimated clonotype richness than memory subsets.

For this clone: Its target antigen remains unknown. Base-call qualities are not available, and no considerably larger clone is one nucleotide away.

Donors were healthy HIV-negative adults with no recently reported acute infections or vaccinations. Only Caucasian adults living in Nashville, Tennessee, USA were represented among the donors. CD4+ T cells were enriched by magnetic negative selection, after which naive cells were positively selected on CD45RA and the negative fraction was taken as the memory subset. Blood was collected by leukapheresis, and PBMCs were isolated by Ficoll-Histopaque density gradient centrifugation and then cryopreserved in liquid nitrogen vapor phase. Purity and quantity of every magnetically sorted T cell population were checked by analytical flow cytometry. Genomic DNA was isolated from every sorted fraction and measured by UV absorbance on a Nanodrop 2000c. Using the deep immunoSEQ assay, multiplex PCR amplified TCR CDR3 regions from genomic DNA. For each cell subset, the extracted genomic DNA was distributed evenly across all wells of several immunoSEQ 96-well plates, and each plate served as one replicate. For sorted subsets, each replicate PCR was loaded with approximately 200 ng genomic DNA, equivalent to 32,000 or so T cell genomes. Purified libraries were measured with a Qubit 3.0 fluorometer, size-checked on a Bioanalyzer 2100, and measured again with the KAPA Library Quantification kit. Every immunoSEQ 96-well plate was sequenced on a dedicated single-read 150-cycle Illumina NextSeq 550 flow cell. Per the original workflow: Because the immunoSEQ output held only junctional sequences and lacked quality scores, the filtering could not match the filtering applied to full-length reads. To assign V/J genes and CDR3, sequences were annotated against IMGT germline references using PyIR, a Python wrapper for IgBLAST v1.9. Reads were removed for weak V/J assignments (E-value above 1e-6), missing CDR3, stop codons, out-of-frame junctions, or ambiguous translated residues. V3J clonotypes were defined as sequences sharing an identical inferred V gene, J gene, and CDR3 amino acid sequence. To compute the percentage overlap between repertoires, the number of shared unique clonotypes was divided by the size of the smaller repertoire. Richness of each repertoire was evaluated using RTK rarefaction, the Chao1 estimator, and Recon v2.1 estimates of unobserved clonotypes. Generation probabilities for all TCRbeta clonotypes obtained by the gDNA method from several donors were computed using OLGA. TCRdb carries this immuneACCESS record with in-frame sequences only. Its versions omit some clonotypes, under half of them owing to an unresolved V gene in the studies checked, with the rest unexplained. V, J and clone size derive from that table, while D and trimming were established from the DNA sequence. This sample lists 600,000 to 750,000 clones; around 70% were detected once. Less than 2% of the sample lies in the top ten.

The V end loses 11 bases and the J end loses 0 bases, and a stretch of 13 bases separates them. Reading the germline V gene gives CDR1 SNHLY and CDR2 FYNNEI. The CDR3 numbers 13 residues from cysteine through phenylalanine. Just CDR3 DNA is preserved here, 39 bases in frame from base 1. The chain uses TRBV2 and TRBJ1-2; the D gene is perhaps TRBD1, from 5 matching bases. Sequencing input: memory CD4+ T cells sorted from blood. According to the study, the label for this sample's cell subset or site signals: CD45RA-negative fraction. This clonotype originated in a woman aged 25 to 39 in good health. The DNA sequence is TGTGCCGGGGAGACAGCTTCTAACTATGGCTACACCTTC. This codes for CAGETASNYGYTF.